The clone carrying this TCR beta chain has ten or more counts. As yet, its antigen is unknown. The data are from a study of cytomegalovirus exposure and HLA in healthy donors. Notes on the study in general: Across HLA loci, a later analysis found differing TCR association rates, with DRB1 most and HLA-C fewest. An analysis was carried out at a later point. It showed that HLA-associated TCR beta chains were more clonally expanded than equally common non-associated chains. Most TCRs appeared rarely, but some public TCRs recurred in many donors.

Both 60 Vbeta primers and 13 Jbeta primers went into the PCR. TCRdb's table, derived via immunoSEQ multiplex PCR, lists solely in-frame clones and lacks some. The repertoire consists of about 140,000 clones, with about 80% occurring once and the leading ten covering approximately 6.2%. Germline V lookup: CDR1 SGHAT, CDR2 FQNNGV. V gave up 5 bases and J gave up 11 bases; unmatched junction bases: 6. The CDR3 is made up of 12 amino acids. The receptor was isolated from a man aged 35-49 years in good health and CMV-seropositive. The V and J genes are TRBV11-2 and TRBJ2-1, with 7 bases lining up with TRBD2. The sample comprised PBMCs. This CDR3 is CASSPPSGKQFF. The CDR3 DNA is TGTGCCAGCAGCCCCCCCAGCGGGAAGCAGTTCTTC.